The sequence of this TCR beta chain was determined in a study of post-analysis software for immune sequencing data. Notes on the study in general: Multiple sclerosis was associated with a significant reduction in normalized Chao1 diversity relative to controls. Included in a set of five TRBV segments more frequent in patients than controls were TRBV5-6, TRBV5-1 and TRBV20-1.

Trimming removed 1 base at V and 6 bases at J, with 12 bases between. From germline, CDR1 is SGHTA and CDR2 FQGNSA. The CDR3 totals 14 residues. Only a few counts were recorded for this clonotype. Its specificity is unknown. Unique molecular identifiers were built into the TCR beta cDNA libraries. The source material, about 0.95 to 11 million T cells, gave rise to about 500,000 cDNA molecules. From the PCR reads, TCRdb called clonotypes with MiXCR, one entry per CDR3 protein. The data show approximately 730,000 distinct CDR3 sequences, about 27% seen once. This clonotype was obtained from a girl between 5 and 17 years old with multiple sclerosis. J is TRBJ1-2 and V is TRBV7-2; D possibly corresponds to TRBD1 (6 bases). Material: blood. The CDR3 DNA follows: TGTGCCAGCAGCTTAGGGGGCACAGGGAATGGCTACACCTTC. As protein: CASSLGGTGNGYTF. The whole variable domain, remainder taken from reference TRBV7-2 and TRBJ1-2, is GAGVSQSPSNKVTEKGKDVELRCDPISGHTALYWYRQSLGQGLEFLIYFQGNSAPDKSGLPSDRFSAERTGGSVSTLTIQRTQQEDSAVYLCASSLGGTGNGYTFGSGTRLTVV.